This entry lists 14 T cell receptor beta chains sequenced from one sample in a study of response to subunit inactivated influenza vaccine. Each CDR3 protein is one row after TCRdb ran MiXCR on the RT-PCR reads. Among more than 450,000 distinct CDR3 sequences listed, under 9% were seen once. The source material was PBMCs from blood, sampled less than 30 months after vaccination. All receptors derive from a man aged 50-75 years who received an inactivated influenza vaccine.

Ten or more counts support this clonotype. This rearrangement joins TRBV10-3 to TRBJ1-6; D remains unclear. V gave up 4 bases and J gave up 10 bases, with 11 bases separating them. CDR1 is ENHRY and CDR2 is SYGVKD in the germline V gene. CDR3 length: 13 amino acids. The DNA for the CDR3 is TGTGCCATCAGTGGCAGTTCTGGCTCACCCCTCCACTTT. Encoded protein: CAISGSSGSPLHF.

J is TRBJ1-2 and V is TRBV12-3 or TRBV12-4; 7 nucleotides line up with TRBD1. V lost 6 bases to trimming and J lost 7 bases; unmatched junction nucleotides: 5. CDR3 length: 12 residues. CDR3 in DNA: TGTGCCAGCAGCCTCTGGACAGGTGGCTACACCTTC. It is translated as CASSLWTGGYTF.

V usage is TRBV7-2 and J usage is TRBJ2-1; 7 bases match TRBD2. The length of the CDR3 is 15 residues. The germline gives CDR1 SGHTA, CDR2 FQGNSA. With V trimmed by 4 bases and J by 6 bases, 9 bases remained unmatched. CDR3: CASSSKTSYGNEQFF. The DNA for the CDR3 is TGTGCCAGCAGCTCGAAGACTAGCTACGGCAATGAGCAGTTCTTC.

The sample holds many counts of this clonotype. The chain has TRBV29-1 and TRBJ1-2; 7 bases fit TRBD1. CDR3 length equals 13 residues. The V gene's germline CDR1 is SQVTM and CDR2 ANQGSEA. V shed 7 bases, J shed 8 bases, and the junction held 13 bases outside the gene matches. CDR3 sequence reads: CSAVITGVGGYTF. DNA for the CDR3: TGCAGCGCCGTCATAACAGGGGTCGGGGGCTACACCTTC.

This clonotype was seen a handful of times. This chain connects TRBV30 to TRBJ2-1; D call uncertain. Germline CDR1 and CDR2: GTSNPN and SVGIG (reference sequence). This CDR3 has 12 residues. The V and J ends lost 0 bases and 8 bases respectively, with 8 bases between them. CDR3 coding DNA: TGTGCCTGGAGTGTGCGTTTTGATGAGCAGTTCTTC. Translation gives CAWSVRFDEQFF.

CDR3 region: CASSFSARLNEQFF. CDR3 nucleotides: TGTGCCAGCAGCTTCTCCGCCAGACTCAATGAGCAGTTCTTC. This chain links TRBV5-6 with TRBJ2-1, with D unresolved. V was trimmed by 2 bases and J by 6 bases, leaving 12 bases between them. There are 14 residues in the CDR3. CDR1 SGHDT and CDR2 YYEEEE come from the germline V gene.

The chain carries TRBV27 and TRBJ1-5; TRBD1 is a possible D gene (5 bases). V lost 3 bases and J lost 6, with 12 bases in between. The CDR3 is 14 residues long. CDR1 is MNHEY and CDR2 is SMNVEV in the germline V gene (reference sequence). The CDR3 nucleotides are TGTGCCAGCAGTTTTGCGGGCAGGGCTCAGCCCCAGCATTTT. It yields the protein CASSFAGRAQPQHF.

Only a few counts were recorded for this clonotype. The chain has TRBV2 and TRBJ2-3; D may match TRBD1 or TRBD2 (5 bases each). This CDR3 has 16 amino acids. Trimming left V 4 bases short and J 0 bases short, with 14 bases between. Per germline, CDR1 SNHLY and CDR2 FYNNEI. CDR3 loop: CASSGIGRDSTDTQYF. The CDR3 DNA is TGTGCCAGCAGTGGGATAGGACGGGACAGCACAGATACGCAGTATTTT.

In its sample, this clonotype was seen many times. The chain employs TRBV12-3 or TRBV12-4 and TRBJ2-4; 9 bases match TRBD1. Trimming cost V 3 bases and J 5 bases; bases outside gene matches: 5. The CDR3 extends over 15 amino acids. The CDR3 nucleotides are TGTGCCAGCAGTTTTACAGGGGGCACCCAAAACATTCAGTACTTC. It codes for CASSFTGGTQNIQYF.

Many counts were recorded for this clonotype. V gene TRBV6-2 or TRBV6-3 combines with J gene TRBJ2-7; D tentatively fits TRBD1 or TRBD2 (5 bases each). The V gene lost 2 bases and the J gene lost 3 bases, with 20 bases spanning the gap. The length of the CDR3 is 17 residues. Germline V gene sequence: CDR1 MNHEY, CDR2 SVGEGT. CDR3 sequence reads: CASSYPGKGRTIYEQYF. The CDR3 coding sequence is TGTGCCAGCAGTTACCCGGGGAAGGGACGGACGATCTACGAGCAGTACTTC.

This clonotype was seen at least ten times. This chain uses TRBV5-6 with TRBJ1-6; D unresolved. Germline CDR1 SGHDT, CDR2 YYEEEE. This CDR3 is 19 amino acids long. Trimming stripped 1 base from V and 5 bases from J, with 22 bases between. CDR3: CASSLRLSGSSSNNSPLHF. CDR3 in DNA: TGTGCCAGCAGCTTGCGGCTGTCAGGATCAAGTAGCAATAATTCACCCCTCCACTTT.

This sequence joins TRBV7-8 and TRBJ1-3, with D possibly being TRBD1 (6 bases). Trimming removed 5 bases at V and 0 bases at J, with 14 bases between. Germline CDR1 reads SGHVS; CDR2 reads FQNEAQ. The CDR3 is 16 residues long. CDR3 loop: CASSRPGESSGNTIYF. Here the CDR3 DNA reads TGTGCCAGCAGCCGACCAGGGGAAAGCTCTGGAAACACCATATATTTT.

The rearrangement joins TRBV5-6 to TRBJ2-7; TRBD1 aligns across 9 bases. CDR1 is SGHDT and CDR2 is YYEEEE in the germline V gene. V gave up 5 bases and J gave up 3 bases; unmatched junction bases: 6. This CDR3 comprises 14 residues. The CDR3, as DNA: TGTGCCAGCAGAGCCGGGACAGGGTTCTACGAGCAGTACTTC. As protein: CASRAGTGFYEQYF.

The chain uses TRBV19 and TRBJ2-7, with 13 bases aligning to TRBD2. Germline-derived CDR1 and CDR2 are LNHDA and SQIVND (reference sequence). The J segment lost 4 bases and the V segment lost 5 bases, leaving 5 bases of the junction unmatched. The CDR3 extends over 15 amino acids. CDR3 sequence reads: CASSPLAGGAYEQYF. CDR3 nucleotide sequence: TGTGCCAGTAGTCCACTAGCGGGAGGGGCGTACGAGCAGTACTTC.